These 22 T cell receptor beta chains were sequenced from one sample in a study of T cells in Graves' hyperthyroidism and ophthalmopathy. Researchers took RNA transcripts and amplified the TCR beta CDR3 regions from them. The TCR CDR3 was amplified in a first-round RT-PCR using the HTBI primer set. TCRdb re-derived calls from the multiplex PCR reads in MiXCR, one entry per CDR3 protein. The repertoire includes about 840,000 distinct CDR3 sequences, 38% of them detected once, and around 10% sits in the top ten. Sequencing was performed on blood. The receptors stem from a man between 18 and 35 years old with Graves' hyperthyroidism.

This clonotype was seen more than once but under ten times. The chain carries TRBV11-1 and TRBJ2-7; possible D gene TRBD2, 5 bases. Between the trimmed V and J ends, which lost 5 bases and 2 bases, there was a span of 10 bases. The germline V gene has CDR1 SGHAT and CDR2 FQDESV (reference sequence). This CDR3 comprises 13 residues. The CDR3 region is CASSQAGPYEQYF. The CDR3 DNA follows: TGTGCCAGCAGCCAGGCGGGTCCCTACGAGCAGTACTTC.

This clonotype has only a few counts. The rearrangement uses TRBV20-1 and TRBJ1-1; the D is unclear. Trimming took off 4 bases at V and 6 bases at J, with 15 bases between the two ends. Germline V gene lookup returns CDR1 DFQATT and CDR2 SNEGSKA (reference sequence). The CDR3 loop spans 13 amino acids. The CDR3 nucleotides are TGCAGTGCTATATACGACAAGGAGTCTGAAGCTTTCTTT. This codes for CSAIYDKESEAFF.

A note on this clonotype: Possible read error: a much larger clone is one base away. V usage is TRBV9 and J usage is TRBJ1-1, with TRBD1 matching over 8 bases. Per the germline V gene, CDR1 is SGDLS and CDR2 is YYNGEE. CDR3 length: 15 amino acids. CDR3 sequence reads: CANSIGTGVWTEAFF. The CDR3 nucleotides are TGTGCCAACAGCATCGGGACAGGAGTGTGGACTGAAGCTTTCTTT.

This clonotype has a count of ten or more. This chain links TRBV14 with TRBJ1-6, with 8 bases fitting TRBD1. The CDR3 length is 15 residues. Germline loops: CDR1 SGHDN, CDR2 FVKESK. V was pared by 3 bases and J by 7 bases, with 5 bases of the junction left unmatched. CDR3 loop: CASSQPDRANSPLHF. The DNA for the CDR3 is TGTGCCAGCAGCCAGCCGGACAGGGCGAATTCACCCCTCCACTTT.

The chain employs TRBV5-5 and TRBJ1-1, with a tentative D call TRBD1 (6 bases). The germline CDR1 and CDR2 sequences are SGHKS and YYEKEE (reference sequence). This CDR3 has 14 residues. V was shortened by 4 bases and J by 6 bases, with 16 bases between the two germline ends. The chain's CDR3 is CASSPIQGSAEAFF. The CDR3 DNA reads as TGTGCCAGCAGCCCGATACAGGGATCGGCTGAAGCTTTCTTT.

Turning to this clonotype: In this CDR3 the conserved last residue, phenylalanine or tryptophan, is missing, so a read error is likely. The DNA is omitted, as the CDR3 cannot be located on it reliably, and the CDR3 follows TCRdb's listing. V is TRBV29-1 and J is TRBJ2-5; whether TRBD1, the table's D call, matches the DNA was not checked. The CDR3 region is 14 residues in length, termini included. CDR1 SQVTM and CDR2 ANQGSEA come from the germline V gene. This chain's CDR3 is CSVLRGDYGYTFGS.

In this sample, this clonotype turned up many times. The rearrangement joins TRBV20-1 to TRBJ1-2; possible D gene TRBD1, 6 bases. The germline gives CDR1 DFQATT, CDR2 SNEGSKA (reference sequence). The CDR3 totals 11 residues. V lost 5 bases and J lost 4, with 8 bases in between. The CDR3 coding sequence is TGCAGTGCTCACAGGGTCTATGGCTACACCTTC. It yields the protein CSAHRVYGYTF.

This clonotype was detected only once. V gene TRBV2 combines with J gene TRBJ2-5, with D maybe TRBD1 (6 bases). The last part of the DNA fits TRBJ2-7 better; the J call may be wrong. This CDR3 comprises 14 residues. Germline-derived CDR1 and CDR2 are SNHLY and FYNNEI. CDR3 nucleotide sequence: TGTGCCAGCAGTAACAGACAGGATTCCTACGAGCAGTACTTC. It yields the protein CASSNRQDSYEQYF.

This clonotype has only one observation. Since a much larger clone is just one base distant, this may be a read error. The chain uses TRBV2 and TRBJ2-2; D is undetermined. CDR1 is SNHLY, CDR2 FYNNEI, per germline. The CDR3 length is 16 residues. DNA for the CDR3: TGTGCCAACAGTGATGCGACCGCTCGCCAAACCGGGGAGCTGTTTTTT. It codes for CANSDATARQTGELFF.

This clonotype was detected many times. The V call is TRBV11-2, the J call TRBJ1-4; the match to TRBD1 covers 7 bases. The germline V gene has CDR1 SGHAT and CDR2 FQNNGV. The CDR3 has 14 amino acids. V shed 2 bases and J 5 bases; nucleotides not matched to a gene: 2. Here the CDR3 reads CASSLIGGNEKLFF. CDR3 nucleotide sequence: TGTGCCAGCAGCTTAATAGGGGGCAATGAAAAACTGTTTTTT.

With respect to this clonotype: A much larger clone differs from this one at a single base, so this may be a read error. This rearrangement joins TRBV29-1 to TRBJ2-2, with a weak D call TRBD2 (5 bases). V was clipped by 4 bases and J by 6 bases, with 12 bases between them. Germline CDR1 and CDR2: SQVTM and ANQGSEA. This CDR3 contains 13 residues. In DNA form, the CDR3 reads TGCAGCGTTGCTCCGAGGGCTGCCGGGGAGCTGTTTTTT. Its translation is CSVAPRAAGELFF.

This clonotype showed up just a few times. The chain carries TRBV12-3 or TRBV12-4 and TRBJ2-5; D gene ambiguous. The germline V and J ends were trimmed by 5 bases and 4 bases, with 11 bases remaining between them. This CDR3 comprises 13 residues. The CDR3 sequence: CASSVFRGETQYF. The CDR3 region has the DNA TGTGCCAGCAGTGTCTTCCGTGGAGAGACCCAGTACTTC.

The rearrangement joins TRBV10-3 to TRBJ1-6; maybe TRBD1 (5 bases). Germline V gene sequence: CDR1 ENHRY, CDR2 SYGVKD. Deletions cut 7 bases from V and 7 bases from J, with 11 bases between. The CDR3 loop spans 13 amino acids. CDR3 loop: CAIKGAFNSPLHF. In DNA form, the CDR3 reads TGTGCCATCAAAGGGGCTTTCAATTCACCCCTCCACTTT.

J is TRBJ2-2 and V is TRBV20-1; D uncertain. This CDR3 has 15 amino acids. Trimming cost V 5 bases and J 5 bases, with 18 bases left between them. Germline CDR1 DFQATT, CDR2 SNEGSKA (reference sequence). CDR3 sequence reads: CSAHSPDYFTGELFF. The DNA of the CDR3 is TGCAGTGCTCACTCCCCGGATTACTTTACCGGGGAGCTGTTTTTT.

The chain couples TRBV5-6 to TRBJ1-5; 9 bases are a match to TRBD1. This CDR3 spans 18 amino acids. The germline CDR1 and CDR2 sequences are SGHDT and YYEEEE. Germline trimming cut 1 base from V and 3 bases from J; bases unmatched to any gene: 11. CDR3 DNA: TGTGCCAGCAGCTTGAACACAGGGGGCGTTAGGGTCAATCAGCCCCAGCATTTT. Its translation is CASSLNTGGVRVNQPQHF.

This clonotype was recorded at least ten times. V gene TRBV29-1 combines with J gene TRBJ1-1, with 7 bases matching TRBD1. The CDR3 is made up of 14 amino acids. V dropped 4 bases and J dropped 4; count of bases not matched to a gene: 9. From germline, CDR1 is SQVTM and CDR2 ANQGSEA. The CDR3 sequence is CSVARVQGGTEAFF. The DNA of the CDR3 is TGCAGCGTTGCAAGGGTCCAGGGGGGCACTGAAGCTTTCTTT.

Comments on this clonotype: A much larger clone lies a single base off, so this may be a read error. In nucleotides, the CDR3 is TGTGCCGGCAGCCCCCGGTACGGTCCCGATCAGCCCCAGCATTTT. Translation: CAGSPRYGPDQPQHF. The chain employs TRBV7-2 and TRBJ1-5, with unresolved D. From germline, CDR1 is SGHTA and CDR2 FQGNSA. The CDR3 loop spans 15 amino acids.

The chain uses TRBV2 and TRBJ2-7, with 9 nucleotides matching TRBD1. CDR3 length equals 15 residues. From germline, CDR1 is SNHLY and CDR2 FYNNEI. The V and J ends lost 6 bases and 4 bases, in that order; junction bases with no gene match: 10. CDR3 sequence: CASSVGLQGAYEQYF. Here the CDR3 DNA reads TGTGCCAGCAGCGTGGGTTTACAGGGGGCTTACGAGCAGTACTTC.

This clonotype was seen a single time. CDR3 residues: CASSHAAGRELFF. CDR3 DNA sequence: TGTGCCAGCAGTCACGCGGCGGGCAGGGAGCTGTTTTTT. The V and J genes are TRBV6-4 and TRBJ2-2; TRBD2 is a possible D gene (5 bases). The CDR3 has 13 residues. Germline V gene data show CDR1 as MRHNA and CDR2 as SNTAGT. The V gene lost 5 bases and the J gene lost 9 bases, with 13 bases spanning the gap.

The chain is built from TRBV7-2 and TRBJ2-5; D not certain. Trimming stripped 2 bases from V and 4 bases from J, with 11 bases between. Germline assignment: CDR1 SGHTA and CDR2 FQGNSA. The CDR3 loop spans 14 amino acids. The CDR3 DNA sequence: TGTGCCAGCAGCTTACCAGGACCAACAGAGACCCAGTACTTC. It translates to CASSLPGPTETQYF.

This clonotype was seen repeatedly, ten times or more. The V and J genes are TRBV9 and TRBJ2-7, with D perhaps being TRBD1 or TRBD2 (5 bases each). The length of the CDR3 is 13 residues. Trimming took 2 bases from V and 5 from J, leaving 11 bases between them. CDR1 and CDR2 (germline): SGDLS, YYNGEE. In DNA form, the CDR3 reads TGTGCCAGCAGCGTGTACGGGACCCACGAGCAGTACTTC. Protein product: CASSVYGTHEQYF.

A remark on this clonotype: A single base separates this from a much larger clone, so it may be a read error. The gene calls are TRBV7-9 and TRBJ1-4; 8 bases line up with TRBD1. Germline values: CDR1 SEHNR, CDR2 FQNEAQ (reference sequence). The V segment lost 5 bases and the J segment 10 bases; nucleotides outside the gene matches: 9. The CDR3 loop spans 14 amino acids. The CDR3 reads CASSARTGLPKLFF. CDR3 coding DNA: TGTGCCAGCAGCGCCAGGACAGGGCTACCAAAACTGTTTTTT.